This TCR beta chain stems from a study of cytomegalovirus exposure and HLA in healthy donors. Points from the study as a whole: A cluster of highly shared sequence variants was likely a sequencing artifact. Later work associated 16,951 TCR beta sequences with HLA alleles at 0.05 false discovery rate. Sequencing depth roughly uniform across donors was assumed in presence/absence analyses.

In the PCR, 60 Vbeta and 13 Jbeta primers were used. Sequencing was performed with immunoSEQ multiplex PCR; in TCRdb, only in-frame clones are kept and a portion is missing. This table holds some 110,000 clones, over 75% found once. CDR1 and CDR2 (germline): SGDLS, YYNGEE. V lost 0 bases and J lost 3, with 11 bases in between. The CDR3 contains 15 residues. This clone was seen a few times. Its cognate antigen is unknown. This clonotype was sampled from a young woman in good health and CMV-seropositive. The source material was PBMCs. This chain links TRBV9 with TRBJ2-3; perhaps TRBD2 as D (6 bases). The CDR3 DNA is TGTGCCAGCAGCGTAGCTTTGGGGACTACAGATACGCAGTATTTT. This gives the protein CASSVALGTTDTQYF.